Listed below are T cell receptor beta chains from one sample, sequenced in a study of cytomegalovirus exposure and HLA in healthy donors. Some clones are missing from TCRdb's copy, which holds only in-frame ones; the method was immunoSEQ multiplex PCR. The table records about 130,000 clones, about two thirds of them present only once. Sequencing was done on a sample of PBMCs. Receptors originate from a man younger than 45 in good health and CMV-seronegative. The CDR3 runs from the conserved cysteine through the conserved F or W. A D gene is named only where the DNA matches it firmly. The listing skips clone size in some rows; elsewhere it reads once, few, many or a size class.

.	TRBJ1-5	TRBV28	.	TGTGCCAGCAGTTCACGACAGGCTCGGAATCAGCCCCAGCATTTT	CASSSRQARNQPQHF
.	TRBJ1-2	TRBV10-3	TRBD1	TGTGCCATCAGTGGGGGACAGCCTAACTATGGCTACACCTTC	CAISGGQPNYGYTF
.	TRBJ1-2	TRBV28	TRBD1	TGTGCCAACTCGAGGACAGGGGAGGGTGGCTACACCTTC	CANSRTGEGGYTF
.	TRBJ2-2	TRBV29-1	.	TGCAGCGTTCAGGGGAACACCGGGGAGCTGTTTTTT	CSVQGNTGELFF
.	TRBJ2-7	TRBV5-6	.	TGTGCCAGCAGCTTAGGCGGGATGCGAGAGCAGTACTTC	CASSLGGMREQYF
few	TRBJ2-7	TRBV9	.	TGTGCCAGCAGCGTAGGGGGAGACACCCTTTACGAGCAGTACTTC	CASSVGGDTLYEQYF
.	TRBJ1-2	TRBV4-3	TRBD1	TGCGCCAGCAGCCCATCCCGGGACAGCTATGGCTACACCTTC	CASSPSRDSYGYTF
.	TRBJ2-5	TRBV9	TRBD1	TGTGCCAGCAGCGTAGACAGGGGAGAGACCCAGTACTTC	CASSVDRGETQYF
.	TRBJ1-5	TRBV7-3	.	TGTGCCAGCAGCTTAATCTTTCGTAATCAGCCCCAGCATTTT	CASSLIFRNQPQHF
.	TRBJ2-3	TRBV4-2	.	TGTGCCAGCAGCCATAGGGGATCGGCAGATACGCAGTATTTT	CASSHRGSADTQYF
.	TRBJ2-1	TRBV5-8	TRBD2	TGTGCCAGCAGCTTGAATGGGGGGGATGAGCAGTTCTTC	CASSLNGGDEQFF
.	TRBJ2-3	TRBV2	TRBD2	TGTGCCAGCTGGGGGGGGACCGGGATTAGCACAGATACGCAGTATTTT	CASWGGTGISTDTQYF
.	TRBJ1-2	TRBV5-1	.	TGCGCCAGCAGCCTACCTGGAGGGGCGTATGGCTACACCTTC	CASSLPGGAYGYTF
few	TRBJ2-1	TRBV6-1	.	TGTGCCAGCAGTGAAGGCCCCTCTGCGAATGAGCAGTTCTTC	CASSEGPSANEQFF
.	TRBJ2-3	TRBV5-4	TRBD2	TGTGCCAGCAGCTTGGGACCTAGCGGGGGGGCCAGAGATACGCAGTATTTT	CASSLGPSGGARDTQYF
.	TRBJ2-3	TRBV21-1	.	TGTGCCAGCAGCATAGGGGAGACTAGCGGGGTGACAATAGATACGCAGTATTTT	CASSIGETSGVTIDTQYF
once	TRBJ1-2	TRBV2	TRBD1	TGTGCCAGCATCTTGGGACAGAACTATGGCTACACCTTC	CASILGQNYGYTF
few	TRBJ2-1	TRBV14	TRBD2	TGTGCCAGCAGCCCTGGGACTATCTACTACAATGAGCAGTTCTTC	CASSPGTIYYNEQFF
.	TRBJ2-1	TRBV10-3	TRBD2	TGTGCCATCAGCCCCCTAGCGGGGATGAGCTCCTACAATGAGCAGTTCTTC	CAISPLAGMSSYNEQFF
few	TRBJ1-2	TRBV30	TRBD1	TGTGCCTGGAGTGCTGGGACAGTTGATGGCTACACCTTC	CAWSAGTVDGYTF